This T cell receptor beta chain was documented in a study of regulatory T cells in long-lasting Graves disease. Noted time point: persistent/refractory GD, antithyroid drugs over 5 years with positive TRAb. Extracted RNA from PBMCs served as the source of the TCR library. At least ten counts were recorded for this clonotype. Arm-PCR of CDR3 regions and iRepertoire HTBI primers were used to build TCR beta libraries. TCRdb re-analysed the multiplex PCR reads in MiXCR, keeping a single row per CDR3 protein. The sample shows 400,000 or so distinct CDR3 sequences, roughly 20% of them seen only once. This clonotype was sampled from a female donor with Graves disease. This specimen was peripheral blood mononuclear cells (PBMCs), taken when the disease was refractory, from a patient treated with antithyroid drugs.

CDR3: CASRLQGTGEQYF. DNA of the CDR3: TGTGCCAGCAGACTACAGGGGACGGGGGAGCAGTACTTC. The V and J genes are TRBV28 and TRBJ2-7; 7 bases match TRBD1. The ends lost 6 bases at V and 7 bases at J; junction bases unmatched: 9. Per the germline V gene, CDR1 is MDHEN and CDR2 is SYDVKM. There are 13 residues in the CDR3.